A selection of T cell receptor beta chains follows, all from one sample in a study of cytotoxic CD8 clonotypes in ibrutinib-treated CLL. Generated by immunoSEQ multiplex PCR, the TCRdb table keeps only in-frame clones and is missing some. This sample has about 20,000 clones, with approximately 72% found just once. The specimen comprised PBMCs, sampled before ibrutinib treatment. These receptors came from a human donor with chronic lymphocytic leukemia. The CDR3 runs from the conserved cysteine through the conserved F or W. A D gene is named only where the DNA matches it firmly. Where a row states a size, it is once, few, many or the class of an expanded clone; other rows omit it.

size,J,V,D,DNA,CDR3
once,TRBJ2-5,TRBV2,-,TGTGCCAGCAGTGAATCGCTCCAAAAGAAAGAGACCCAGTACTTC,CASSESLQKKETQYF
-,TRBJ1-1,TRBV19,-,TGTGCCAGTAGTATGGGTTCAGGGTTTGAAGCTTTCTTT,CASSMGSGFEAFF
-,TRBJ1-1,TRBV5-1,-,TGCGCCAGCAGCTTGGGGGGGACACAGAACACTGAAGCTTTCTTT,CASSLGGTQNTEAFF
-,TRBJ2-1,TRBV2,-,TGTGCCAGCAGTGCCCTAGCGCCAAGCTCCTACAATGAGCAGTTCTTC,CASSALAPSSYNEQFF
few,TRBJ2-1,TRBV18,TRBD1,TGTGCCAGCTCCTTGGACAGGAATGAGCAGTTCTTC,CASSLDRNEQFF
-,TRBJ2-3,TRBV28,TRBD1,TGTGCCAGCAGGCCCCCAACAGGGGGAGATACGCAGTATTTT,CASRPPTGGDTQYF
-,TRBJ2-7,TRBV5-1,-,TGCGCCAGCAGCTTCCCGCTAGGTACATCGGGCGAGCAGTACTTC,CASSFPLGTSGEQYF
medium-sized,TRBJ2-7,TRBV27,-,TGTGCCAGCAGTTCCCCAGGCGGAAACGAGCAGTACTTC,CASSSPGGNEQYF
-,TRBJ1-1,TRBV5-1,-,TGCGCCAGCAGCCCACCGTTGCTGGGGGAGAACACTGAAGCTTTCTTT,CASSPPLLGENTEAFF
-,TRBJ2-3,TRBV7-3,TRBD1,TGTGCCAGCAGCAACGACAGGGTCGGGGCAGATACGCAGTATTTT,CASSNDRVGADTQYF
-,TRBJ2-1,TRBV18,-,TGTGCCAGCTCCCGAAAACAGGGATTAGGCTACAATGAGCAGTTCTTC,CASSRKQGLGYNEQFF
-,TRBJ1-2,TRBV7-2,-,TGTGCCAGCAGCTTGTTAGGGGGGCTAGGAGGCTACACCTTC,CASSLLGGLGGYTF
-,TRBJ2-3,TRBV4-1,TRBD2,TGCGCCAGCAGCCCGACCCTAGCGGGAGCCGCAGATACGCAGTATTTT,CASSPTLAGAADTQYF
once,TRBJ2-7,TRBV5-1,-,TGCGCCAGCAGCTTGAATTCAGGATTTTACGAGCAGTACTTC,CASSLNSGFYEQYF
-,TRBJ1-1,TRBV13,-,TGTGCCAGCAGCTTGGTTACGAAGCTTTTCTTT,CASSLVTKLFF
-,TRBJ1-5,TRBV19,-,TGTGCCAGTAGTATAGATCGAGCGGGGAGTAGTAATTCTCAGCCCCAGCATTTT,CASSIDRAGSSNSQPQHF
few,TRBJ1-5,TRBV9,-,TGTGCCAGCAGCGTATCAGGAGCGCCAAATCAGCCCCAGCATTTT,CASSVSGAPNQPQHF
-,TRBJ1-1,TRBV18,-,TGTGCCAGCTACCAAACAGGGAACACTGAAGCTTTCTTT,CASYQTGNTEAFF
-,TRBJ1-2,TRBV18,-,TGTGCCAGCTCGGGGGACTCCGCCGGCTACACCTTC,CASSGDSAGYTF
-,TRBJ2-5,TRBV7-2,TRBD2,TGTGCCAGCAGCCTGCTAGCGGGGGGAGAGACCCAGTACTTC,CASSLLAGGETQYF
few,TRBJ1-1,TRBV25-1,TRBD1,TGTGCCAGCAGTCCAAGACAGGGTCCCCTGCAGGAAGCTTTCTTT,CASSPRQGPLQEAFF
-,TRBJ1-4,TRBV28,-,TGTGCCTCAGGGCCTTTATCGGAAAAACTGTTTTTT,CASGPLSEKLFF
once,TRBJ1-2,TRBV4-1,-,TGCGCCAGCAGCCGACAAAACTCCGGCTATGGCTACACCTTC,CASSRQNSGYGYTF
once,TRBJ2-3,TRBV2,-,TGTGCCAGCAGTAGCAGGGTCGATACGCAGTATTTT,CASSSRVDTQYF
-,TRBJ2-7,TRBV2,-,TGTGCCAGCAGTGACTCCCTAAATTTGGACTACGAGCAGTACTTC,CASSDSLNLDYEQYF
-,TRBJ1-2,TRBV4-1,-,TGCGCCAGCAGCCTGAGCACCCTCTCTAACTATGGCTACACCTTC,CASSLSTLSNYGYTF
-,TRBJ1-5,TRBV6-5,-,TGTGCCAGCAGTTACTCAGGGCAGAGCAATCAGCCCCAGCATTTT,CASSYSGQSNQPQHF
-,TRBJ2-2,TRBV14,-,TGTGCCAGCAGCCCGAACACCGGGGAGCTGTTTTTT,CASSPNTGELFF
-,TRBJ1-1,TRBV28,TRBD1,TGTGCCAGCAGTCGAGACAGGGTAACTGAAGCTTTCTTT,CASSRDRVTEAFF
-,TRBJ2-2,TRBV5-1,-,TGCGCCAGCTCCGGCGGGCCCACTAACACCGGGGAGCTGTTTTTT,CASSGGPTNTGELFF
-,TRBJ1-2,TRBV19,-,TGTGCCAGTAGTAATTCTCATACACTTAACTATGGCTACACCTTC,CASSNSHTLNYGYTF
-,TRBJ2-1,TRBV19,TRBD1,TGTGCCAGTAGTAGGGACAGTTTTTTCAATGAGCAGTTCTTC,CASSRDSFFNEQFF
-,TRBJ2-1,TRBV30,-,TGTGCCTGGAGGAGAGGGAGCTCCTACAATGAGCAGTTCTTC,CAWRRGSSYNEQFF
-,TRBJ1-1,TRBV27,TRBD1,TGTGCCAGCACAGGGGGCGCGACGGGCACTGAAGCTTTCTTT,CASTGGATGTEAFF
-,TRBJ2-5,TRBV30,-,TGTGCCTGGAGTGTTTGGACAGAAGAGACCCAGTACTTC,CAWSVWTEETQYF
-,TRBJ1-2,TRBV6-1,-,TGTGCCAGCCATAGTGACAGGCGTAGCGGCTACACCTTC,CASHSDRRSGYTF
-,TRBJ2-7,TRBV4-3,-,TGCGCCAGCAGCCAAGCCCATCAAACGACCAAGTACGAGCAGTACTTC,CASSQAHQTTKYEQYF
once,TRBJ2-7,TRBV7-2,-,TGTGCCAGCAGCTTAGGGACATCTAACCTCTACGAGCAGTACTTC,CASSLGTSNLYEQYF
few,TRBJ1-1,TRBV6-1,-,TGTGCCAGCAGTGACCCCACCTTGGTCACTGAAGCTTTCTTT,CASSDPTLVTEAFF
-,TRBJ1-5,TRBV7-6,TRBD1,TGTGCCAGCAGCCGGGACAGCTACAATCAGCCCCAGCATTTT,CASSRDSYNQPQHF
few,TRBJ2-7,TRBV5-1,-,TGCGCCAGCAGCTTGGCCGGGGGCGGGAGAAGGTACGAGCAGTACTTC,CASSLAGGGRRYEQYF
-,TRBJ2-5,TRBV30,TRBD2,TGTGCCTGGAGTCTCGGTAGCGCTAGCGGGCAAGAGACCCAGTACTTC,CAWSLGSASGQETQYF
-,TRBJ2-6,TRBV4-1,-,TGCGCCAGCAGCCCCCACCATTGGCCTCTTTTGAGCTCTGGGGCCAACGTCCTGACTTTC,CASSPHHWPLLSSGANVLTF
-,TRBJ2-7,TRBV18,TRBD2,TGTGCCAGCTCACAATCGTCTAGCGGGAGGGTCAACGAGCAGTACTTC,CASSQSSSGRVNEQYF
-,TRBJ1-6,TRBV19,-,TGTGCCAGTAGACCTAGGGGAGACAGCAGTTCACCCCTCCACTTT,CASRPRGDSSSPLHF
-,TRBJ2-1,TRBV28,TRBD1,TGTGCCAGCAGTTCCTCCGGGACAGGGGCCTACAATGAGCAGTTCTTC,CASSSSGTGAYNEQFF
-,TRBJ2-7,TRBV18,-,TGTGCCAGCTCACCGGGCCTGTCCTACGAGCAGTACTTC,CASSPGLSYEQYF
few,TRBJ1-1,TRBV10-2,TRBD1,TGCGCCAGCAGAGCAGGGGGCTGGACTGAAGCTTTCTTT,CASRAGGWTEAFF
-,TRBJ2-7,TRBV9,TRBD1,TGTGCCAGCAGCCTCTCATCAGGGGGCAGATTCTACGAGCAGTACTTC,CASSLSSGGRFYEQYF
-,TRBJ1-6,TRBV7-2,TRBD1,TGTGCCAGCAGCTGGGGACAGGGTAGGGATAATTCACCCCTCCACTTT,CASSWGQGRDNSPLHF
-,TRBJ1-2,TRBV19,TRBD1,TGTGCCAGTAGTAAACCGGGACAGGTCTTATATGGCTACACCTTC,CASSKPGQVLYGYTF
-,TRBJ1-4,TRBV2,-,TGTGCCAGCGGGTTGGCCCCTAATGAAAAACTGTTTTTT,CASGLAPNEKLFF
-,TRBJ1-2,TRBV30,-,TGTGCCTGGACCGTGTTGGAGAACTATGGCTACACCTTC,CAWTVLENYGYTF
-,TRBJ2-2,TRBV28,-,TGTGCCAGCAGCACCCCCGCTCTCGGACAAACCGGGGAGCTGTTTTTT,CASSTPALGQTGELFF
once,TRBJ1-3,TRBV30,-,TGTGCCTGGAGAGGAGTAGGCTCTGGAAACACCATATATTTT,CAWRGVGSGNTIYF